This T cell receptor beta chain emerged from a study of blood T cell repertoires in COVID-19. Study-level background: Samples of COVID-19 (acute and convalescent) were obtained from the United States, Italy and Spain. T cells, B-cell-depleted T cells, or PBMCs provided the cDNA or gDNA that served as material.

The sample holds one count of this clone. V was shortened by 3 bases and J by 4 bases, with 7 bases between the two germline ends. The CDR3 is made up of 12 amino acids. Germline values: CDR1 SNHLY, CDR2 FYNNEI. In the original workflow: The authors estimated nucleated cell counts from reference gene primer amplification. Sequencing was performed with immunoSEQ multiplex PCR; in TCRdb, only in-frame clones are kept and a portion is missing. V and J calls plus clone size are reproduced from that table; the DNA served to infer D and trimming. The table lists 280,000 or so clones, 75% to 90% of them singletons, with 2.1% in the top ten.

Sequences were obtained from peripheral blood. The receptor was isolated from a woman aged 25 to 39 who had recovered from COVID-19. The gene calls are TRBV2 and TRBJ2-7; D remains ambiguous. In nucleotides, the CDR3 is TGTGCCAGCAGTGAGGGCCGTTACGAGCAGTACTTC. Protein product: CASSEGRYEQYF.